What follows describes a single T cell receptor (beta chain). Its antigen remains unknown. There are 14 residues in the CDR3. Germline-derived CDR1 and CDR2 are ENHRY and SYGVKD. V dropped 7 bases and J dropped 0 bases, with 13 bases sitting between them. The PCR ran on 60 Vbeta and 13 Jbeta primers. Profiled with immunoSEQ multiplex PCR; TCRdb holds only in-frame clones, not every one. This table lists some 140,000 clones. This sample is drawn from a study of cytomegalovirus exposure and HLA in healthy donors. The overall study: Drawn from HLA-typed donors, about 85 million unique TCRs were held in an early data release. Findings and caveats of the study: The investigators catalogued 160 or so TCR beta chains as cytomegalovirus-associated. It was reportedly the case that the classifier diagnosed cytomegalovirus status with high specificity and sensitivity. The likely explanation for a cluster of highly shared sequence variants was sequencing artifact.

The chain is built from TRBV10-3 and TRBJ2-7, with D possibly matching TRBD2 (5 bases). The TCR sequence derives from a woman in her forties in good health and CMV-seronegative. Input material: PBMCs. CDR3 sequence: CAITGPEGSYEQYF. The CDR3 nucleotides are TGTGCCATCACCGGCCCTGAGGGCTCCTACGAGCAGTACTTC.